This TCR beta chain was identified in a study of T cells after somatic rescue of genetic block. Profiled with immunoSEQ multiplex PCR; TCRdb holds only in-frame clones, not every one. The data contain some 67,000 clones, roughly 94% of them singletons. V lost 3 bases, J lost 3 bases, and 8 bases stayed unmatched. Germline values: CDR1 MGHDK, CDR2 SYGVNS. The CDR3 sequence is 15 residues long. The TCR comes from a man between 40 and 49 years old. The sample comprised peripheral blood mononuclear cells (PBMCs). The gene calls are TRBV25-1 and TRBJ2-7; TRBD1 matches 7 bases. CDR3 in amino acids: CASSDPLDRYYEQYF. CDR3 DNA sequence: TGTGCCAGCAGTGACCCTTTGGACAGGTACTACGAGCAGTACTTC.